The 13 T cell receptor beta chains in this list originate from one sample, sequenced in a study of CD8 T cells in ankylosing spondylitis. MiXCR was run by TCRdb on the 5' RACE reads, yielding one entry per CDR3 protein. The repertoire includes hundreds of thousands of distinct CDR3 sequences, roughly 32% of them detected once, and roughly 4.2% sits in the top ten. The source material was blood, either unsorted or a sorted T cell fraction (not recorded which). These receptors all come from a male donor with ankylosing spondylitis or in good health (not recorded which).

The chain carries TRBV25-1 and TRBJ1-2, with D possibly matching TRBD1 (5 bases). The CDR3 is made up of 13 amino acids. Germline CDR1 is MGHDK and CDR2 is SYGVNS. Trimming removed 8 bases from V and 3 bases from J, with 13 bases in between. Here the CDR3 reads CASSRDGYYGYTF. DNA for the CDR3: TGTGCCAGCTCCCGGGACGGATACTATGGCTACACCTTC.

The chain has TRBV9 and TRBJ2-1; 9 nucleotides match TRBD1. After removal of 0 bases from V and 2 bases from J, the junction contained 6 bases not matched to a gene. Germline CDR1 SGDLS, CDR2 YYNGEE. CDR3 length: 17 amino acids. CDR3 DNA: TGTGCCAGCAGCGTAGGGGCGGGACAGGGAGCCTACAATGAGCAGTTCTTC. Translation: CASSVGAGQGAYNEQFF.

This clonotype was detected a few times. The V and J genes are TRBV10-3 and TRBJ2-7, with 12 nucleotides matching TRBD2. V dropped 7 bases and J dropped 5; count of bases not matched to a gene: 6. The CDR3 runs 14 residues. Germline CDR1 reads ENHRY; CDR2 reads SYGVKD. The CDR3 loop reads CAIKRLAGANEQYF. The DNA of the CDR3 is TGTGCCATCAAACGACTAGCGGGGGCGAACGAGCAGTACTTC.

This clonotype was seen a few times. The chain links TRBV10-3 to TRBJ1-1; unclear D gene. The CDR3 has 15 residues. CDR1 is ENHRY and CDR2 is SYGVKD in the germline V gene. Trimming removed 2 bases at V and 0 bases at J, with 10 bases between. The CDR3 coding sequence is TGTGCCATCAGTGAGGATACAGAAATGAACACTGAAGCTTTCTTT. This gives the protein CAISEDTEMNTEAFF.

The chain combines TRBV18 with TRBJ2-5; perhaps TRBD1 as D (5 bases). The CDR3 sequence is 12 residues long. CDR1 is KGHSH, CDR2 LQKENI, per germline. Trimming pared 2 bases from V and 7 bases from J, leaving 8 bases between. CDR3 protein: CASSPYQGTQYF. DNA of the CDR3: TGTGCCAGCTCACCATATCAGGGGACCCAGTACTTC.

Only a few counts were recorded for this clonotype. The rearrangement uses TRBV20-1 and TRBJ2-7; D gene uncertain. This CDR3 has 10 amino acids. Germline assignment: CDR1 DFQATT and CDR2 SNEGSKA (reference sequence). The ends were cut back, 4 bases at V and 3 bases at J, with 4 bases in the middle. The CDR3 here is CSAKNYEQYF. DNA of the CDR3: TGCAGTGCTAAGAACTACGAGCAGTACTTC.

This chain links TRBV3-1 with TRBJ1-4, with D perhaps matching TRBD1 (5 bases). V was shortened by 0 bases and J by 10 bases, with 21 bases between the two germline ends. Per germline, CDR1 LGHDT and CDR2 YNNKEL (reference sequence). The CDR3 has 17 residues. The CDR3 sequence is CASSQEDRWGSLGKLFF. The CDR3 DNA sequence: TGTGCCAGCAGCCAAGAGGACCGCTGGGGGTCCTTAGGAAAACTGTTTTTT.

This clonotype was counted only a few times. This chain uses TRBV12-3 or TRBV12-4 with TRBJ1-5, with D tentatively TRBD1 (5 bases). This CDR3 is 15 amino acids long. Trimming removed 3 bases from V and 4 bases from J, with 13 bases in between. In DNA form, the CDR3 reads TGTGCCAGCAGTTTGAGTTCAGGGCGTAATCAGCCCCAGCATTTT. Translation: CASSLSSGRNQPQHF.

This chain uses TRBV6-5 with TRBJ1-4; D gene unclear. The CDR3 is made up of 14 amino acids. Germline CDR1 and CDR2: MNHEY and SVGAGI. Trimming removed 4 bases at V and 0 bases at J, with 6 bases between. In DNA, the CDR3 is TGTGCCAGCAGTTCCTTAGCAACTAATGAAAAACTGTTTTTT. Its translation is CASSSLATNEKLFF.

The chain uses TRBV6-1 and TRBJ2-7; weak D call: TRBD2 (6 bases). V was clipped by 4 bases and J by 4 bases, with 17 bases between them. Germline CDR1 is MNHNS and CDR2 is SASEGT. The CDR3 spans 15 residues. The CDR3 region is CASSGTGTDYYEQYF. DNA of the CDR3: TGTGCCAGCAGTGGAACCGGGACGGACTATTACGAGCAGTACTTC.

This clonotype was seen a handful of times. This chain connects TRBV6-1 to TRBJ2-3; D gene ambiguous. This CDR3 is built from 13 residues. Trimming cost V 8 bases and J 6 bases, with 15 bases left between them. CDR1 and CDR2 from the germline V gene are MNHNS and SASEGT. The CDR3 here is CASHTPGRDTQYF. The CDR3 DNA follows: TGTGCCAGCCACACTCCCGGCCGCGATACGCAGTATTTT.

This clonotype was seen ten or more times. V gene TRBV6-5 combines with J gene TRBJ2-3, with D possibly called TRBD1 or TRBD2 (6 bases each). Germline loops: CDR1 MNHEY, CDR2 SVGAGI. Trimming removed 4 bases from V and 2 bases from J, with 16 bases in between. The CDR3 sequence is 16 residues long. The DNA for the CDR3 is TGTGCCAGCAGTTCCGAGGGGGGTCGGTCCACAGATACGCAGTATTTT. Protein product: CASSSEGGRSTDTQYF.

This clonotype came up many times. The genes are TRBV20-1 and TRBJ2-3, with 7 bases fitting TRBD1. The CDR3 length is 14 residues. The J segment lost 1 base and the V segment lost 6 bases, leaving 7 bases of the junction unmatched. CDR1 is DFQATT, CDR2 SNEGSKA, per germline (reference sequence). The CDR3 loop is CSAPDRVGTDTQYF. CDR3 sequence (DNA): TGCAGTGCCCCCGACAGGGTGGGCACAGATACGCAGTATTTT.